These 32 T cell receptor beta chains share one sample of origin, sequenced in a study of blood T cells in healthy people across ages. A J-beta primer mix and a sample-barcoded 5' primer were used in a second PCR of roughly 6 to 11 cycles. TCRdb independently ran MiXCR on the 5' RACE reads; one entry per CDR3 protein. The table lists approximately 960,000 distinct CDR3 sequences, almost 30% of them singletons. The sample also formed part of further work on T cells of mothers and their children.

Sequencing used blood. These receptor sequences come from a woman aged 40 to 50 in good health.

The chain couples TRBV5-4 to TRBJ1-6; D is possibly TRBD1 (5 bases). The CDR3 covers 15 residues. CDR1 and CDR2 (germline): SGHNT, YYREEE (reference sequence). Between the trimmed V and J ends, which lost 3 bases and 10 bases, there was a span of 17 bases. CDR3 loop: CASSWRGQSRSPLHF. The CDR3 nucleotides are TGTGCCAGCAGCTGGAGGGGCCAGAGCCGATCACCCCTCCACTTT. The full variable domain, with the rest looked up from reference TRBV5-4 and TRBJ1-6, is ETGVTQSPTHLIKTRGQQVTLRCSSQSGHNTVSWYQQALGQGPQFIFQYYREEENGRGNFPPRFSGLQFPNYSSELNVNALELDDSALYLCASSWRGQSRSPLHFGNGTRLTVT.

This clonotype was seen a handful of times. This rearrangement joins TRBV30 to TRBJ1-2; 9 bases map to TRBD1. This CDR3 has 13 residues. V dropped 2 bases and J dropped 6; count of bases not matched to a gene: 4. From germline, CDR1 is GTSNPN and CDR2 SVGIG (reference sequence). CDR3 sequence (DNA): TGTGCCTGGAGTCCCGGGACAGGGAATGGCTACACCTTC. Encoded protein: CAWSPGTGNGYTF.

This clonotype showed up just a few times. The junction shows a germline mismatch at one end, possibly a read error. V usage is TRBV15 and J usage is TRBJ2-7; tentatively, D is TRBD1 (6 bases). Germline V gene lookup returns CDR1 LNHNV and CDR2 YYDKDF (reference sequence). The CDR3 is made up of 15 amino acids. Written as DNA, the CDR3 is TGTGCCGCCAGCAGAGATCGAGGGGGACCCTACGAGCAGTACTTC. This codes for CAASRDRGGPYEQYF.

This clonotype was seen a few times. The genes are TRBV2 and TRBJ2-6, with D hard to call. Trimming cost V 4 bases and J 1 base, with 8 bases left between them. Germline CDR1 reads SNHLY; CDR2 reads FYNNEI. This CDR3 contains 15 residues. The CDR3, as DNA: TGTGCCAGCAGTGGGCTGAAATCTGGGGCCAACGTCCTGACTTTC. Its translation: CASSGLKSGANVLTF.

The J gene is TRBJ2-1, the V gene TRBV20-1, with D perhaps TRBD2 (5 bases). The CDR3 totals 13 residues. Looked up from germline, CDR1 is DFQATT and CDR2 is SNEGSKA (reference sequence). V was cut by 1 base and J by 5 bases, with 9 bases left in between. The CDR3 reads CSARGGSDNEQFF. Written as DNA, the CDR3 is TGCAGTGCTAGAGGCGGGTCAGACAATGAGCAGTTCTTC.

In DNA, the CDR3 is TGTGCCAGCGACAGGGCGACACCGGATACGCAGTATTTT. Its protein is CASDRATPDTQYF. This chain connects TRBV7-9 to TRBJ2-3; 7 positions agree with TRBD1. This CDR3 comprises 13 residues. CDR1 SEHNR and CDR2 FQNEAQ come from the germline V gene (reference sequence). After removal of 8 bases from V and 6 bases from J, the junction contained 8 bases not matched to a gene. The whole variable domain, remainder taken from reference TRBV7-9 and TRBJ2-3, is DTGVSQNPRHKITKRGQNVTFRCDPISEHNRLYWYRQTLGQGPEFLTYFQNEAQLEKSRLLSDRFSAERPKGSFSTLEIQRTEQGDSAMYLCASDRATPDTQYFGPGTRLTVL.

This clonotype has a count of ten or more. The chain combines TRBV5-1 with TRBJ1-2; D call uncertain. This CDR3 has 15 residues. Trimming took 7 bases from V and 0 from J, leaving 16 bases between them. The germline CDR1 and CDR2 sequences are SGHRS and YFSETQ. Here the CDR3 DNA reads TGCGCCAGCTTCCACGGCGGGTCAGCTAACTATGGCTACACCTTC. Protein product: CASFHGGSANYGYTF.

Ten or more counts support this clonotype. The rearrangement links TRBV29-1 to TRBJ2-1; TRBD1 matches 8 bases. In germline, CDR1 is SQVTM, CDR2 ANQGSEA. The junction had 4 bases not matched to a gene; V was cut back by 0 bases and J by 6 bases. CDR3 length: 14 residues. The CDR3 DNA reads as TGCAGCGTTGAAGACCCGACAGGGGTCAATGAGCAGTTCTTC. It specifies CSVEDPTGVNEQFF.

This sequence joins TRBV28 and TRBJ1-5; D gene ambiguous. V gave up 7 bases and J gave up 0 bases, with 13 bases separating them. The CDR3 length is 15 residues. Looked up from germline, CDR1 is MDHEN and CDR2 is SYDVKM. Here the CDR3 reads CASTPAEYSNQPQHF. Here the CDR3 DNA reads TGTGCCAGCACTCCAGCGGAGTATAGCAATCAGCCCCAGCATTTT.

The table lists this clonotype with many counts. The V gene is TRBV7-3, the J gene TRBJ2-6; TRBD1 might be the D (6 bases). V was shortened by 5 bases and J by 0 bases, with 11 bases between the two germline ends. The CDR3 runs 16 residues. CDR1 and CDR2 from the germline V gene are SGHTA and FQGTGA. The CDR3 DNA reads TGTGCCAGCAGCACCCAGGGGAACTCTGGGGCCAACGTCCTGACTTTC. Translation gives CASSTQGNSGANVLTF.

A few counts support this clonotype. V is TRBV12-3 or TRBV12-4 and J is TRBJ2-7; D is unresolved. There are 15 residues in the CDR3. V was cut by 4 bases and J by 0 bases, with 13 bases left in between. CDR3 in DNA: TGTGCCAGCAGTTCCCAAGGGTCTAGCTCCTACGAGCAGTACTTC. It translates to CASSSQGSSSYEQYF.

This clonotype was recorded a few times. The chain couples TRBV7-2 to TRBJ2-5; D is perhaps TRBD1 or TRBD2 (5 bases each). Germline lookup yields CDR1 SGHTA and CDR2 FQGNSA. The V and J ends lost 1 base and 1 base respectively, with 16 bases between them. The CDR3 has 17 residues. This CDR3 is CASSLEVWDATQETQYF. DNA for the CDR3: TGTGCCAGCAGCTTAGAGGTTTGGGACGCAACCCAAGAGACCCAGTACTTC.

This clonotype was counted a few times. Relative to the germline gene, one junction end is altered; a read error may explain this. This CDR3 reads CASTLTGAGDAQYF. CDR3 DNA sequence: TGTGCCAGCACCTTGACAGGGGCGGGAGATGCGCAATATTTT. The chain couples TRBV12-3 or TRBV12-4 to TRBJ2-3; tentative D call: TRBD1 (8 bases). The CDR3 runs to 14 residues.

The chain couples TRBV29-1 to TRBJ1-4; weak D call: TRBD1 (5 bases). V lost 7 bases to trimming and J lost 8 bases, with 11 bases between them. Per germline, CDR1 SQVTM and CDR2 ANQGSEA. The CDR3 contains 11 residues. This chain's CDR3 is CSATRGEKLFF. As DNA, the CDR3 is TGCAGCGCCACGCGGGGCGAAAAACTGTTTTTT. Based on the CDR3 plus reference TRBV29-1 and TRBJ1-4, the full variable domain is SAVISQKPSRDICQRGTSLTIQCQVDSQVTMMFWYRQQPGQSLTLIATANQGSEATYESGFVIDKFPISRPNLTFSTLTVSNMSPEDSSIYLCSATRGEKLFFGSGTQLSVL.

With respect to this clonotype: This may stem from a read error, because a much larger clone lies one nucleotide away. The V and J genes are TRBV10-2 and TRBJ2-1, with a weak D call TRBD2 (5 bases). The J call is uncertain, as TRBJ2-7 better fits the DNA end. Per germline, CDR1 WSHSY and CDR2 SAAADI. The CDR3 covers 16 residues. The CDR3 protein is CASKPQASSSYNEQYF. In DNA, the CDR3 is TGCGCCAGCAAACCCCAGGCCTCTAGCTCCTACAATGAGCAGTACTTC.

This clonotype has ten or more counts. The genes are TRBV12-3 or TRBV12-4 and TRBJ2-7; 7 bases agree with TRBD1. CDR3 length equals 14 residues. The J segment lost 7 bases and the V segment lost 1 base, leaving 7 bases of the junction unmatched. The CDR3 is CASSLGQVQGEQYF. As DNA, the CDR3 is TGTGCCAGCAGTTTAGGACAGGTACAGGGGGAGCAGTACTTC.

Ten or more counts support this clonotype. This chain joins TRBV20-1 and TRBJ2-7; the D gene is possibly TRBD1 (6 bases). The V end lost 3 bases, the J end lost 5 bases, and 11 bases lay between the germline ends. Looked up from germline, CDR1 is DFQATT and CDR2 is SNEGSKA (reference sequence). The CDR3 covers 12 residues. CDR3 nucleotide sequence: TGCAGTGCTAGGAAGGGGGACCACGAGCAGTACTTC. It specifies CSARKGDHEQYF.

This clonotype was seen at least ten times. This sequence joins TRBV29-1 and TRBJ2-1, with 10 bases aligning to TRBD1. Germline trimming cut 3 bases from V and 7 bases from J; bases unmatched to any gene: 6. The germline CDR1 and CDR2 sequences are SQVTM and ANQGSEA. The CDR3 length is 14 residues. As DNA, the CDR3 is TGCAGCGTTGAGACAGGGGGCATCGGGAATGAGCAGTTCTTC. It encodes CSVETGGIGNEQFF.

This clonotype was seen ten or more times. The V call is TRBV28, the J call TRBJ2-5, with 8 bases aligning to TRBD1. Trimming cost V 6 bases and J 5 bases; bases outside gene matches: 11. The CDR3 length is 15 residues. Germline V gene data show CDR1 as MDHEN and CDR2 as SYDVKM. CDR3 sequence (DNA): TGTGCCAGCAGGCTCCTGGACAGGGTCGGGGAGACCCAGTACTTC. Translation: CASRLLDRVGETQYF.

This clonotype showed up many times. This chain connects TRBV6-6 to TRBJ2-7; D not resolved. Germline V gene lookup returns CDR1 MNHNY and CDR2 SVGAGI (reference sequence). V was cut by 5 bases and J by 6 bases, with 8 bases left in between. CDR3 length: 11 amino acids. The CDR3 DNA reads TGTGCCAGCAGTCCCATGGGCGAGCAGTACTTC. Translated, it gives CASSPMGEQYF.

V gene TRBV28 combines with J gene TRBJ1-3, with D unresolved. This CDR3 has 14 residues. Between the trimmed V and J ends, which lost 8 bases and 4 bases, there was a span of 15 bases. Germline V CDR1 and CDR2: MDHEN, SYDVKM. The CDR3 DNA sequence: TGTGCCAGCGGGCGCTTGGGCCCCGGAAACACCATATATTTT. Translated: CASGRLGPGNTIYF.

This clonotype was counted between two and nine times. In DNA form, the CDR3 reads TGTGCCAGCAGTTACTCGACTCCGGCCTACGAGCAGTACTTC. Its translation is CASSYSTPAYEQYF. The genes are TRBV6-5 and TRBJ2-7; the D is unclear. This CDR3 contains 14 residues. V shed 0 bases and J shed 2 bases, with 8 bases lying between them. Germline lookup yields CDR1 MNHEY and CDR2 SVGAGI.

This clonotype was counted only a few times. V and J are TRBV13 and TRBJ2-1, with D unclear. V was pared by 0 bases and J by 14 bases, with 11 bases between. The V gene's germline CDR1 is PRHDT and CDR2 FYEKMQ (reference sequence). This CDR3 contains 12 residues. The DNA for the CDR3 is TGTGCCAGCAGCTTAGGCCTAGGGTCGGAGTTCTTC. This sequence encodes CASSLGLGSEFF.

This clonotype was counted a few times. This chain joins TRBV5-1 and TRBJ2-1, with 7 bases fitting TRBD2. In germline, CDR1 is SGHRS, CDR2 YFSETQ. J lost 3 bases, V lost 4 bases, and 7 bases had no gene match. The length of the CDR3 is 15 residues. CDR3 DNA sequence: TGCGCCAGCAGCCATCGAGCGGGGAGCTACAATGAGCAGTTCTTC. Encoded protein: CASSHRAGSYNEQFF. Complete variable domain (other parts from reference TRBV5-1 and TRBJ2-1): KAGVTQTPRYLIKTRGQQVTLSCSPISGHRSVSWYQQTPGQGLQFLFEYFSETQRNKGNFPGRFSGRQFSNSRSEMNVSTLELGDSALYLCASSHRAGSYNEQFFGPGTRLTVL.

This clonotype was observed a few times. V is TRBV4-1 and J is TRBJ2-1; TRBD2 matches at 8 bases. Trimming cost V 3 bases and J 0 bases; bases outside gene matches: 7. Per the germline V gene, CDR1 is MGHRA and CDR2 is YSYEKL. CDR3 size: 17 residues. The DNA of the CDR3 is TGCGCCAGCAGCCAGCGGCGGGGGGTGAGCTCCTACAATGAGCAGTTCTTC. This translates into CASSQRRGVSSYNEQFF.

The chain is built from TRBV20-1 and TRBJ2-1; D is perhaps TRBD2 (6 bases). The CDR3 loop spans 13 amino acids. Germline lookup yields CDR1 DFQATT and CDR2 SNEGSKA (reference sequence). With 6 bases removed from V and 10 bases from J, the gap between germline ends came to 19 bases. The CDR3, as DNA: TGCAGTGCCCCGCTCACGGGGGAAAAGGAGCAGTTCTTC. This codes for CSAPLTGEKEQFF.

As to this clonotype: A much larger clone lies a single base off, so this may be a read error. This sequence joins TRBV29-1 and TRBJ2-7; D perhaps matches TRBD2 (7 bases). Deletions cut 4 bases from V and 7 bases from J, with 23 bases between. The CDR3 totals 15 residues. Germline CDR1 is SQVTM and CDR2 is ANQGSEA. CDR3 sequence reads: CSVGGRGSSYNEQYF. In nucleotides, the CDR3 is TGCAGCGTTGGGGGGAGGGGGAGCTCCTACAATGAGCAGTACTTC.

J is TRBJ2-5 and V is TRBV5-5; perhaps TRBD1 as D (7 bases). Germline V gene data show CDR1 as SGHKS and CDR2 as YYEKEE (reference sequence). The CDR3 totals 15 residues. V was clipped by 5 bases and J by 2 bases, with 16 bases between them. CDR3 sequence: CASRLGGAGQETQYF. The CDR3 nucleotides are TGTGCCAGCAGGCTAGGGGGCGCGGGGCAAGAGACCCAGTACTTC.

This clonotype was picked up many times. The chain carries TRBV20-1 and TRBJ2-4; TRBD2 is a possible D gene (6 bases). This CDR3 is built from 16 residues. Germline V gives CDR1 DFQATT, CDR2 SNEGSKA (reference sequence). V was cut by 0 bases and J by 0 bases, with 12 bases left in between. This CDR3 reads CSARDLRELAKNIQYF. The CDR3, as DNA: TGCAGTGCTAGAGATCTTCGGGAGTTAGCCAAAAACATTCAGTACTTC.

Worth noting for this clonotype: A clone one base away is much larger, so this may be a read error. The chain links TRBV30 to TRBJ2-1; the D gene is possibly TRBD2 (6 bases). The CDR3 length is 15 residues. Trimming stripped 5 bases from V and 6 bases from J, with 20 bases between. Per the germline V gene, CDR1 is GTSNPN and CDR2 is SVGIG (reference sequence). The CDR3 region has the DNA TGTGCCTGGCTAGCGAGGGGCGCCCCGGCCAATGAGCAGTTCTTC. It specifies CAWLARGAPANEQFF.

CDR3 amino acids: CASSLVRSETQFF. The DNA of the CDR3 is TGCGCCAGCAGCTTGGTTAGGTCGGAGACCCAGTTCTTC. The chain joins TRBV5-1 to TRBJ2-1, with D uncertain. CDR1 and CDR2 (germline): SGHRS, YFSETQ. This CDR3 comprises 13 residues. Trimming left V 0 bases short and J 13 bases short, with 14 bases between.

This clonotype was detected many times. The chain links TRBV12-3 or TRBV12-4 to TRBJ2-7; no definite D call. The CDR3 is made up of 11 amino acids. Trimming removed 5 bases from V and 6 bases from J, with 8 bases in between. The CDR3 reads CASSRAGEQYF. The CDR3 nucleotides are TGTGCCAGCAGTCGGGCCGGCGAGCAGTACTTC.